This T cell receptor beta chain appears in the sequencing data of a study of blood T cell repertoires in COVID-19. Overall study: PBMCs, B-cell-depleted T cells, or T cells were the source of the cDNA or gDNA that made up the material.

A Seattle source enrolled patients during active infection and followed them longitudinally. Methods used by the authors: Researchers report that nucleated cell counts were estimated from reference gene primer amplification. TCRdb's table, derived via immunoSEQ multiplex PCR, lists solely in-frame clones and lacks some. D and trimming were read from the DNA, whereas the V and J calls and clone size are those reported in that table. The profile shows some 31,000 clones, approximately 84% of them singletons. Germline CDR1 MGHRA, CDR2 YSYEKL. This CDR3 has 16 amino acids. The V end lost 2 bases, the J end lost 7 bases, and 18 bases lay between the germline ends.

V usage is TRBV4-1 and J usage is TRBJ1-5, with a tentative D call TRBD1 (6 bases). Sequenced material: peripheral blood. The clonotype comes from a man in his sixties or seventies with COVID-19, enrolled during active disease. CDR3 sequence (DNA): TGCGCCAGCAGCCAATCGCGGGTCAGGGGAGCCCAGCCCCAGCATTTT. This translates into CASSQSRVRGAQPQHF.